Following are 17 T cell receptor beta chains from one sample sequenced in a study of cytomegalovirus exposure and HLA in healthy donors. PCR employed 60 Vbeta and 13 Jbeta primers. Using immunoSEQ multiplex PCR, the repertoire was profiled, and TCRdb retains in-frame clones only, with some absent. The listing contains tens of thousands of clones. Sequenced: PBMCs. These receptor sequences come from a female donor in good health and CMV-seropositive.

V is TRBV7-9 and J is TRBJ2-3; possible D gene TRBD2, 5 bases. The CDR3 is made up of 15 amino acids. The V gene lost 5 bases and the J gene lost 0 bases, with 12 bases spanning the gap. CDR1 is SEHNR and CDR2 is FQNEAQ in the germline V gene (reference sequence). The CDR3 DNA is TGTGCCAGCAGCGTAGGACGGACTAGCACAGATACGCAGTATTTT. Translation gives CASSVGRTSTDTQYF.

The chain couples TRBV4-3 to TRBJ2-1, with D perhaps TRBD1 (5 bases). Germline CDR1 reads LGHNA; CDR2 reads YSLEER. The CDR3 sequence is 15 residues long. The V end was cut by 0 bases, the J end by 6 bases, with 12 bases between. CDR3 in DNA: TGCGCCAGCAGCCAAGACAAGGGGCGCGTCAATGAGCAGTTCTTC. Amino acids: CASSQDKGRVNEQFF.

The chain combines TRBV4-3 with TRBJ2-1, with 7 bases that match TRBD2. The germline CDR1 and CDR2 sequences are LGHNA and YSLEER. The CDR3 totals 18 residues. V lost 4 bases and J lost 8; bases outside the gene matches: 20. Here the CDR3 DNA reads TGCGCCAGCAGCCGCAACTGGGCCAAGTCCGGGACTAAGGATGAGCAGTTCTTC. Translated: CASSRNWAKSGTKDEQFF.

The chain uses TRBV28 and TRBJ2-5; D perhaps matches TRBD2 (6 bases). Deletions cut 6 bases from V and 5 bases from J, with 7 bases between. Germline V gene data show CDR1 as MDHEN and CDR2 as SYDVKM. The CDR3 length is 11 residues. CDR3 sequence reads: CASRAGETQYF. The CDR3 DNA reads TGTGCCAGCAGGGCGGGGGAGACCCAGTACTTC.

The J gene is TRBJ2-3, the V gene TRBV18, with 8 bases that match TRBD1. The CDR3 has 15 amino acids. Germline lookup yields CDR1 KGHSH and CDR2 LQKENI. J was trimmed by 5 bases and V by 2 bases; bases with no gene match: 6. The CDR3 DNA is TGTGCCAGCTCACCATATCAGGGGGCTGTAGATACGCAGTATTTT. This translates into CASSPYQGAVDTQYF.

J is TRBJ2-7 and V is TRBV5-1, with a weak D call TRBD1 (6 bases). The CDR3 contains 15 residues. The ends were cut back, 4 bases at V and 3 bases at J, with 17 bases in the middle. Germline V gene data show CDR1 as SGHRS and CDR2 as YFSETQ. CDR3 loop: CASSIGQPNYYEQYF. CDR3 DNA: TGCGCCAGCAGCATAGGACAGCCAAATTACTACGAGCAGTACTTC.

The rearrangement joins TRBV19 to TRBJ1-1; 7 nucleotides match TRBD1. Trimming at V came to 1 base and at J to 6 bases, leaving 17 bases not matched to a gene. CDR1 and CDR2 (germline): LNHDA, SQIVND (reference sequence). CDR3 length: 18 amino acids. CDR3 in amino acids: CASSIVLWTGPFKAEAFF. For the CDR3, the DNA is TGTGCCAGTAGTATAGTTTTGTGGACAGGACCCTTCAAGGCTGAAGCTTTCTTT.

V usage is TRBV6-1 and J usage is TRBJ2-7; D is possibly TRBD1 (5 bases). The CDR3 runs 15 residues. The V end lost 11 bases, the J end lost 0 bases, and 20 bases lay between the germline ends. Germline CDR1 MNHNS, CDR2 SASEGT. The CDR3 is CAPLQDTCYSYEQYF. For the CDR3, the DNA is TGTGCCCCGCTTCAGGACACATGCTACTCCTACGAGCAGTACTTC.

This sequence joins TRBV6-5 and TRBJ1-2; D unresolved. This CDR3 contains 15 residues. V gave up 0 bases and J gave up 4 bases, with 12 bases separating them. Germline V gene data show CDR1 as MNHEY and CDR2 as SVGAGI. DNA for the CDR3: TGTGCCAGCAGTTACTCGTCCGCGGGGATCTATGGCTACACCTTC. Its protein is CASSYSSAGIYGYTF.

CDR3 residues: CASSLENRGRNNSPLHF. CDR3 coding DNA: TGTGCCAGCAGCTTAGAGAACAGGGGTAGAAATAATTCACCCCTCCACTTT. The chain links TRBV7-2 to TRBJ1-6; 7 positions match TRBD1. The ends lost 1 base at V and 5 bases at J; junction bases unmatched: 8. Germline CDR1 is SGHTA and CDR2 is FQGNSA. The CDR3 is 17 amino acids.

CDR3 DNA: TGTGCCAGCAGCCCCACTAGCGGCTACCAAGAGACCCAGTACTTC. This gives the protein CASSPTSGYQETQYF. This chain connects TRBV7-6 to TRBJ2-5, with TRBD2 identical over 8 bases. This CDR3 has 15 residues. With 5 bases clipped from V and 0 bases from J, the junction kept 5 bases outside the gene matches. The V gene's germline CDR1 is SGHVS and CDR2 FNYEAQ.

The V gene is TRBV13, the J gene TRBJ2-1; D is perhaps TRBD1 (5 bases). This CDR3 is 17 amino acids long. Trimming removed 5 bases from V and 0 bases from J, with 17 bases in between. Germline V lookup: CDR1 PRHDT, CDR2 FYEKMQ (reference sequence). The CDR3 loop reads CASSELQVLGSYNEQFF. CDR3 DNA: TGTGCCAGCAGCGAACTACAGGTTTTAGGCTCCTACAATGAGCAGTTCTTC.

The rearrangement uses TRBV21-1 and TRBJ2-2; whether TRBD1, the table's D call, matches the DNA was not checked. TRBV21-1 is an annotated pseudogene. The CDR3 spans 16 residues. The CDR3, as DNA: TGTGCCAGCAGCAAAGATGTGCAGGGTAGGGCCGGGGAGCTGTTTTTT. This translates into CASSKDVQGRAGELFF.

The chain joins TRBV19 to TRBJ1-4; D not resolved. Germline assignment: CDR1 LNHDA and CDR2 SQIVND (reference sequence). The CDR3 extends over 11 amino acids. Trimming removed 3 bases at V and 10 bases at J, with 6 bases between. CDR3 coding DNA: TGTGCCAGTAGTATTTCGGGAAAACTGTTTTTT. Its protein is CASSISGKLFF.

The DNA for the CDR3 is TGTGCCAGTAGTACCCGACTAGCGGGGGGCACAGATACGCAGTATTTT. Encoded protein: CASSTRLAGGTDTQYF. The chain carries TRBV19 and TRBJ2-3; 12 nucleotides agree with TRBD2. Germline CDR1 reads LNHDA; CDR2 reads SQIVND (reference sequence). With 4 bases clipped from V and 1 base from J, the junction kept 3 bases outside the gene matches. The CDR3 is 16 amino acids. The variable domain in full, with the rest retrieved from reference TRBV19 and TRBJ2-3, is DGGITQSPKYLFRKEGQNVTLSCEQNLNHDAMYWYRQDPGQGLRLIYYSQIVNDFQKGDIAEGYSVSREKKESFPLTVTSAQKNPTAFYLCASSTRLAGGTDTQYFGPGTRLTVL.

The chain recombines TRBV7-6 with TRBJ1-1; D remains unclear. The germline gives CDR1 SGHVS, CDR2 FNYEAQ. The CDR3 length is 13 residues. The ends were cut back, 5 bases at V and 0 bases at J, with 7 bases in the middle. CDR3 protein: CASSPSVNTEAFF. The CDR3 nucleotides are TGTGCCAGCAGCCCCTCAGTGAACACTGAAGCTTTCTTT.

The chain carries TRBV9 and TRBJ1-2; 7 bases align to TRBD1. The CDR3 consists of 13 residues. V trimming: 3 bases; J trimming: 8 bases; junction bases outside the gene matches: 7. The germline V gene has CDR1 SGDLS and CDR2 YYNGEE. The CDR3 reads CASSAQTGSGYTF. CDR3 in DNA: TGTGCCAGCAGCGCCCAGACAGGGAGCGGCTACACCTTC. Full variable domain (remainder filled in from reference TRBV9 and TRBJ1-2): DSGVTQTPKHLITATGQRVTLRCSPRSGDLSVYWYQQSLDQGLQFLIQYYNGEERAKGNILERFSAQQFPDLHSELNLSSLELGDSALYFCASSAQTGSGYTFGSGTRLTVV.